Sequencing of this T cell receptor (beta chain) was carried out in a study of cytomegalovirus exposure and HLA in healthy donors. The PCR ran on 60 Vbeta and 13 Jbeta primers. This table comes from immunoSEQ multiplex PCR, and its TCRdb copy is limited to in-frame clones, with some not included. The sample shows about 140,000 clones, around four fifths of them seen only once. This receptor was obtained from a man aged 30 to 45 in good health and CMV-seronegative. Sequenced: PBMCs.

CDR3 nucleotides: TGTGCCAGCAAGGATGCCAGGGGAAACACTGAAGCTTTCTTT. Translation gives CASKDARGNTEAFF. The chain is built from TRBV19 and TRBJ1-1; TRBD1 is a possible D gene (6 bases). Germline CDR1 and CDR2: LNHDA and SQIVND (reference sequence). V was shortened by 9 bases and J by 2 bases, with 16 bases between the two germline ends. This CDR3 spans 14 amino acids.